This TCR beta chain was sequenced during a study of blood T cell repertoires in COVID-19. Across the study: COVID-19 samples collected from the United States, Italy and Spain covered acute and convalescent phases. T cells, B-cell-depleted T cells, or PBMCs provided the cDNA or gDNA that served as material.

Study processing details: It was from reference gene primer amplification that nucleated cell counts were estimated. Measured with immunoSEQ multiplex PCR; TCRdb has only the in-frame clones, and not every one. The V and J calls and clone size are taken from that table; D and trimming were inferred from the DNA. In the table there are about 290,000 clones, roughly 90% of which are singletons. This CDR3 has 13 amino acids. The chain uses TRBV21-1 and TRBJ2-7; the table gives TRBD1 as D, unverified against the DNA. TRBV21-1 is listed as a pseudogene. The sample comprised peripheral blood. The TCR originated in a man aged 40-50 years with acute or convalescent COVID-19. CDR3 DNA sequence: TGTGCCAGGACCGGGACAGGGTACTACGAGCAGTACTTC. Translation gives CARTGTGYYEQYF.